The rows below give T cell receptor beta chains drawn from one sample of a study of blood T cell repertoires in COVID-19. Sequencing was performed with immunoSEQ multiplex PCR; in TCRdb, only in-frame clones are kept and a portion is missing. The sample carries some 150,000 clones, roughly 80% recorded once. The sequencing input was PBMCs or T cells enriched from blood (not recorded which). Every receptor here comes from a man aged 45-60 years who had recovered from COVID-19. CDR3s include the opening cysteine and the closing phenylalanine or tryptophan. D genes are given only for firm matches. Part of the rows lack a size; the others show once, few, many or a class for expanded clones.

-,TRBV6-5,TRBJ2-2,TRBD1,CASSYSTGAYTRELFF,TGTGCCAGCAGTTACTCGACAGGGGCGTACACCCGGGAGCTGTTTTTT
once,TRBV5-1,TRBJ2-1,TRBD2,CASSLSLAGVNEQFF,TGCGCCAGCAGCTTGTCACTAGCGGGGGTCAATGAGCAGTTCTTC
-,TRBV9,TRBJ1-6,TRBD1,CASSGSPGTGLGSPLHF,TGTGCCAGCAGCGGATCGCCCGGGACAGGGCTGGGTTCACCCCTCCACTTT
-,TRBV7-3,TRBJ1-2,TRBD1,CASSLATGGGYTF,TGTGCCAGCAGCTTGGCGACAGGGGGCGGCTACACCTTC
few,TRBV28,TRBJ2-3,TRBD2,CASSFNGLGGGALDTQYF,TGTGCCAGCAGTTTTAATGGTTTGGGCGGGGGGGCCCTAGATACGCAGTATTTT
-,TRBV7-9,TRBJ1-6,TRBD1,CASSFNVPGTGNSPLHF,TGTGCCAGCAGCTTTAATGTTCCCGGGACAGGGAATTCACCCCTCCACTTT
-,TRBV11-3,TRBJ2-1,TRBD1,CASSPGAGGNPNEQFF,TGTGCCAGCAGCCCCGGTGCAGGGGGTAATCCCAATGAGCAGTTCTTC
-,TRBV3-1/TRBV3-2,TRBJ2-1,-,CASSQAGYEQFF,TGTGCCAGCAGCCAAGCAGGCTATGAGCAGTTCTTC
-,TRBV3-1/TRBV3-2,TRBJ2-7,TRBD2,CASSQDQLPRGGDDHEQYF,TGTGCCAGCAGCCAAGATCAGTTGCCGCGGGGGGGAGATGATCACGAGCAGTACTTC
-,TRBV4-3,TRBJ1-4,TRBD1,CASSQDRGQGRPNEKLFF,TGCGCCAGCAGCCAAGATCGAGGACAGGGGAGGCCTAATGAAAAACTGTTTTTT
-,TRBV10-1,TRBJ2-1,TRBD2,CASSGLAGGTGEQFF,TGCGCCAGCAGTGGACTAGCGGGGGGCACGGGTGAGCAGTTCTTC
-,TRBV27,TRBJ2-5,TRBD2,CASSFYGTSGVTETQYF,TGTGCCAGCAGTTTCTACGGGACTAGCGGGGTTACAGAGACCCAGTACTTC
-,TRBV12-3/TRBV12-4,TRBJ1-4,-,CASRRSNDEKLFF,TGTGCCAGCAGGAGGTCTAACGATGAAAAACTGTTTTTT
many,TRBV4-1,TRBJ2-6,-,CASSQVAGSGANVLTF,TGCGCCAGCAGCCAAGTTGCCGGCTCTGGGGCCAACGTCCTGACTTTC
-,TRBV13,TRBJ2-1,TRBD1,CASSIWTGGFEQFF,TGTGCCAGCAGCATCTGGACAGGGGGCTTTGAGCAGTTCTTC
-,TRBV29-1,TRBJ2-5,-,CSVDLSGRAGETQYF,TGCAGCGTCGATTTATCCGGGAGAGCGGGAGAGACCCAGTACTTC
once,TRBV10-3,TRBJ1-5,-,CAISETSTGYSNQPQHF,TGTGCCATCAGTGAGACCTCGACAGGTTATAGCAATCAGCCCCAGCATTTT
-,TRBV2,TRBJ2-2,-,CASTSEAGELFF,TGTGCCAGCACTAGTGAAGCCGGGGAGCTGTTTTTT
-,TRBV5-1,TRBJ1-6,-,CASSLVGPEGSPLHF,TGCGCCAGCAGCTTGGTCGGCCCCGAGGGCTCACCCCTCCACTTT
-,TRBV7-2,TRBJ1-1,-,CASSSQGINTEAFF,TGTGCCAGCAGCTCGCAGGGGATCAACACTGAAGCTTTCTTT
-,TRBV11-3,TRBJ2-3,TRBD2,CASSLGGTSGGPITDTQYF,TGTGCCAGCAGCTTAGGAGGGACTAGCGGGGGGCCTATCACAGATACGCAGTATTTT
-,TRBV7-2,TRBJ2-3,-,CASSLALGTSTDTQYF,TGTGCCAGCAGCTTAGCGCTCGGTACTAGCACAGATACGCAGTATTTT
-,TRBV7-2,TRBJ1-3,-,CASSPGLYSGNTIYF,TGTGCCAGCAGCCCGGGACTCTACTCTGGAAACACCATATATTTT
-,TRBV19,TRBJ1-5,-,CASSKGGGNQPQHF,TGTGCCAGTAGTAAGGGGGGGGGCAATCAGCCCCAGCATTTT
-,TRBV5-1,TRBJ1-4,-,CASSSQGGRDEKLFF,TGCGCCAGCAGCTCCCAGGGAGGTCGGGATGAAAAACTGTTTTTT